A single sample is the source of the 18 T cell receptor beta chains below, sequenced in a study of response to subunit inactivated influenza vaccine. In TCRdb, the RT-PCR reads were re-called with MiXCR into one record per CDR3 protein. The data hold 500,000 or so distinct CDR3 sequences, with approximately 10% observed a single time. The material sequenced was PBMCs from blood, taken about 40 days after vaccination. The receptors come from a man aged 50 to 59 who received an inactivated influenza vaccine.

There are many counts of this clonotype. The rearrangement links TRBV27 to TRBJ1-1; 8 bases align to TRBD1. CDR1 and CDR2 (germline): MNHEY, SMNVEV (reference sequence). The V segment lost 3 bases and the J segment 0 bases; nucleotides outside the gene matches: 9. The CDR3 loop spans 17 amino acids. The CDR3 bases are TGTGCCAGCAGTTTCCCCAGGGGGCGAGTGATGAACACTGAAGCTTTCTTT. Its protein is CASSFPRGRVMNTEAFF.

This clonotype was detected many times. J is TRBJ2-1 and V is TRBV20-1; 9 bases are a match to TRBD2. The germline gives CDR1 DFQATT, CDR2 SNEGSKA (reference sequence). The ends lost 0 bases at V and 6 bases at J; junction bases unmatched: 9. CDR3 size: 16 residues. DNA of the CDR3: TGCAGTGCTAGAGAACCTGGGCTAGCGGGGCTCAATGAGCAGTTCTTC. Its translation: CSAREPGLAGLNEQFF.

The sample holds many counts of this clonotype. The chain joins TRBV12-3 or TRBV12-4 to TRBJ2-4; D remains ambiguous. With 1 base removed from V and 3 bases from J, the gap between germline ends came to 13 bases. The CDR3 is made up of 16 amino acids. This CDR3 reads CASSLVELALKNIQYF. CDR3 sequence (DNA): TGTGCCAGCAGTTTAGTGGAGCTGGCGCTCAAAAACATTCAGTACTTC.

The chain uses TRBV5-1 and TRBJ2-1; TRBD2 aligns across 7 bases. Germline CDR1 reads SGHRS; CDR2 reads YFSETQ. V lost 4 bases, J lost 7 bases, and 8 bases stayed unmatched. The CDR3 loop spans 14 amino acids. The CDR3 region has the DNA TGCGCCAGCAGCATCGGCTGGGGGGGGAATGAGCAGTTCTTC. Translating gives CASSIGWGGNEQFF.

Regarding this clonotype: A much larger clone lies one base from this, so it may be a read error. The chain combines TRBV20-1 with TRBJ1-5, with D maybe TRBD1 (5 bases). The germline CDR1 and CDR2 sequences are DFQATT and SNEGSKA (reference sequence). This CDR3 has 13 residues. This chain's CDR3 is CSASEGSKQPQHF. The DNA for the CDR3 is TGCAGTGCTAGCGAGGGGAGCAAGCAGCCCCAGCATTTT.

This clonotype was seen a handful of times. The rearrangement uses TRBV27 and TRBJ2-5, with a tentative D call TRBD2 (6 bases). The CDR3 extends over 14 amino acids. The germline V gene encodes CDR1 MNHEY and CDR2 SMNVEV (reference sequence). Between the trimmed V and J ends, which lost 3 bases and 5 bases, there was a span of 13 bases. The CDR3 here is CASSFLATWETQYF. For the CDR3, the DNA is TGTGCCAGCAGTTTCCTAGCGACTTGGGAGACCCAGTACTTC.

This clonotype was found many times. The chain couples TRBV27 to TRBJ2-5; 8 positions agree with TRBD1. Germline values: CDR1 MNHEY, CDR2 SMNVEV (reference sequence). The CDR3 length is 14 residues. With V trimmed by 5 bases and J by 5 bases, 7 bases remained unmatched. CDR3 residues: CASSLTGGRETQYF. The DNA of the CDR3 is TGTGCCAGCAGTCTCACAGGGGGAAGGGAGACCCAGTACTTC.

This clonotype showed up many times. V gene TRBV7-2 combines with J gene TRBJ2-1; D may be TRBD1 or TRBD2 (5 bases each). Germline CDR1 SGHTA, CDR2 FQGNSA. V was trimmed by 5 bases and J by 0 bases, leaving 14 bases between them. The CDR3 sequence is 16 residues long. The CDR3 DNA reads as TGTGCCAGCAGCCAAACCGGGACGGGCTCCTACAATGAGCAGTTCTTC. Translating gives CASSQTGTGSYNEQFF.

V and J are TRBV24-1 and TRBJ2-1; 7 bases line up with TRBD1. Germline lookup yields CDR1 KGHDR and CDR2 SFDVKD. The CDR3 spans 17 residues. V shed 5 bases, J shed 3 bases, and the junction held 12 bases outside the gene matches. CDR3 sequence reads: CATSVYFRGIDYNEQFF. Here the CDR3 DNA reads TGTGCCACCAGTGTCTATTTCAGGGGGATTGACTACAATGAGCAGTTCTTC.

The chain combines TRBV6-1 with TRBJ2-3, with 7 bases identical to TRBD2. Germline CDR1 and CDR2: MNHNS and SASEGT. The CDR3 is 16 amino acids. Trimming removed 6 bases from V and 0 bases from J; junction bases left unmatched: 9. DNA of the CDR3: TGTGCCAGCAGCCGCCAGCGGGGAACTAGCACAGATACGCAGTATTTT. This codes for CASSRQRGTSTDTQYF.

This clonotype was picked up a small number of times. This chain joins TRBV10-2 and TRBJ2-7; TRBD1 matches 9 bases. The germline CDR1 and CDR2 sequences are WSHSY and SAAADI. This CDR3 has 14 amino acids. V lost 4 bases and J lost 7; bases outside the gene matches: 8. The DNA of the CDR3 is TGCGCCAGCAGTGCAGGGACAGGGTTGAGGGAGCAGTACTTC. It is translated as CASSAGTGLREQYF.

This clonotype was seen ten or more times. The chain joins TRBV6-1 to TRBJ2-1, with no clear D. V was clipped by 6 bases and J by 9 bases, with 9 bases between them. Germline CDR1 and CDR2: MNHNS and SASEGT. The CDR3 covers 11 residues. The CDR3 protein is CASRAGVEQFF. CDR3 coding DNA: TGTGCCAGCAGAGCCGGTGTTGAGCAGTTCTTC.

This clonotype was counted many times. As DNA, the CDR3 is TGCAGTGCTAGCTCACCCTTAGACGCTGAAGCTTTCTTT. Translation gives CSASSPLDAEAFF. This chain connects TRBV20-1 to TRBJ1-1, with D uncertain. Trimming pared 3 bases from V and 6 bases from J, leaving 14 bases between. The CDR3 contains 13 residues. The germline CDR1 and CDR2 sequences are DFQATT and SNEGSKA (reference sequence).

The V and J genes are TRBV7-2 and TRBJ2-3; 7 nucleotides align to TRBD2. The CDR3 is 15 amino acids. V dropped 5 bases and J dropped 4; count of bases not matched to a gene: 9. Germline V lookup: CDR1 SGHTA, CDR2 FQGNSA. The CDR3 loop is CASSNPGGSSDTQYF. The CDR3 DNA is TGTGCCAGCAGCAACCCGGGGGGTTCATCAGATACGCAGTATTTT.

This clonotype was seen ten or more times. The chain has TRBV7-9 and TRBJ1-1; D gene ambiguous. The CDR3 has 13 amino acids. Germline V lookup: CDR1 SEHNR, CDR2 FQNEAQ (reference sequence). Trimming left V 6 bases short and J 0 bases short, with 8 bases between. The CDR3 reads CASSPTLNTEAFF. CDR3 DNA: TGTGCCAGCAGTCCTACCTTGAACACTGAAGCTTTCTTT.

This clonotype was recorded many times. The chain recombines TRBV29-1 with TRBJ1-1; D unclear. This CDR3 comprises 11 residues. The V end lost 3 bases, the J end lost 5 bases, and 7 bases lay between the germline ends. The V gene's germline CDR1 is SQVTM and CDR2 ANQGSEA. This chain's CDR3 is CSVDVSTEAFF. DNA for the CDR3: TGCAGCGTTGATGTCAGTACTGAAGCTTTCTTT. The full variable domain, in which reference TRBV29-1 and TRBJ1-1 provide the parts outside the CDR3, is SAVISQKPSRDICQRGTSLTIQCQVDSQVTMMFWYRQQPGQSLTLIATANQGSEATYESGFVIDKFPISRPNLTFSTLTVSNMSPEDSSIYLCSVDVSTEAFFGQGTRLTVV.

This clonotype was observed a handful of times. The chain is built from TRBV29-1 and TRBJ2-2; D gene unclear. This CDR3 region has 13 residues. Trimming shortened V by 4 bases and J by 0 bases, and 6 bases separated the two germline ends. CDR1 is SQVTM, CDR2 ANQGSEA, per germline. The CDR3 sequence: CSVVSANTGELFF. The CDR3, as DNA: TGCAGCGTTGTTTCTGCGAACACCGGGGAGCTGTTTTTT.

This clonotype has more than one count but fewer than ten. The CDR3 bases are TGTGCCAGCAGCTTAGTCAGGAATAGCAATCAGCCCCAGCATTTT. It is translated as CASSLVRNSNQPQHF. The chain joins TRBV7-2 to TRBJ1-5; D is uncertain. The CDR3 contains 15 residues. Germline CDR1 SGHTA, CDR2 FQGNSA. The ends were cut back, 1 base at V and 0 bases at J, with 7 bases in the middle.